This record looks at one T cell receptor beta chain sequence and its context. Antigen unknown. These data are taken from a study of T cell responses to AZD1222 COVID-19 vaccine. Using immunoSEQ multiplex PCR, the repertoire was profiled, and TCRdb retains in-frame clones only, with some absent. This sample has some 84,000 clones, with roughly 87% found just once. The study, taken as a whole, reports: Repertoires were sampled only after the peak T cell response. Baseline seropositivity occurred in only a handful of AZD1222 recipients.

Investigators merged groups given second doses at roughly 4 or roughly 12 weeks. This specimen was peripheral blood, taken 28 days after the second AZD1222 dose. The origin of this receptor is an adult who received the AZD1222 COVID-19 vaccine.

The CDR3 region is CASSAQGRNTEAFF. CDR3 DNA sequence: TGTGCCAGCAGCGCCCAGGGGAGGAACACTGAAGCTTTCTTT. This chain connects TRBV7-2 to TRBJ1-1; maybe TRBD1 (6 bases). V dropped 5 bases and J dropped 1 base, with 11 bases sitting between them. There are 14 residues in the CDR3. CDR1 is SGHTA and CDR2 is FQGNSA in the germline V gene.